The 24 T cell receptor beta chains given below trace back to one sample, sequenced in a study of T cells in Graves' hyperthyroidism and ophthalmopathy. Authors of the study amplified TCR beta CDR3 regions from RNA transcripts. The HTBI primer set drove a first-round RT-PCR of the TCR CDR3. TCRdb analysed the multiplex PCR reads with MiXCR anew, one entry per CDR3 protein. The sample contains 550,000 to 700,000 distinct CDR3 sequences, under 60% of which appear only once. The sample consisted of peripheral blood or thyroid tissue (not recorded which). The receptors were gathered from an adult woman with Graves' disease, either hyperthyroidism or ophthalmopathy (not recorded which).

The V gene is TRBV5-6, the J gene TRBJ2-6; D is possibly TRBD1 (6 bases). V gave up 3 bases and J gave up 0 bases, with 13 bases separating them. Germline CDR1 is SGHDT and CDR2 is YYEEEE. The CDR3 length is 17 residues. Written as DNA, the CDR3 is TGTGCCAGCAGCTCTAGGACAGCTCGCTCTGGGGCCAACGTCCTGACTTTC. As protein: CASSSRTARSGANVLTF.

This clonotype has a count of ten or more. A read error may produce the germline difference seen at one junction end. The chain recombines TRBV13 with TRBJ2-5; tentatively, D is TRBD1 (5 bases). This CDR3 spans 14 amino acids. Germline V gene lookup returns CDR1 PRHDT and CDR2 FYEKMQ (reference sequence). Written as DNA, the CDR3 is TGTGCCAGCAGCGTAGGGGCAGCCCAAGAGACCCAGTACTTC. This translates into CASSVGAAQETQYF.

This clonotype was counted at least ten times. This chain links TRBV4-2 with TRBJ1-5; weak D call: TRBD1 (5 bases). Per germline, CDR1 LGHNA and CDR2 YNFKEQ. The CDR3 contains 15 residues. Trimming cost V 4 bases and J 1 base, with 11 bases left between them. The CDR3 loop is CASSRATESNQPQHF. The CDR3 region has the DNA TGTGCCAGCAGCCGCGCGACAGAGAGCAATCAGCCCCAGCATTTT.

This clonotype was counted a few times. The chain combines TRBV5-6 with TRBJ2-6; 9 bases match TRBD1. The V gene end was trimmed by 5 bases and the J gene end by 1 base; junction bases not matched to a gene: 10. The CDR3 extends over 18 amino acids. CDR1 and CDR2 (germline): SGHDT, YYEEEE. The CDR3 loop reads CASSFRTGARSGANVLTF. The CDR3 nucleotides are TGTGCCAGCAGTTTCCGGACAGGGGCTCGTTCTGGGGCCAACGTCCTGACTTTC.

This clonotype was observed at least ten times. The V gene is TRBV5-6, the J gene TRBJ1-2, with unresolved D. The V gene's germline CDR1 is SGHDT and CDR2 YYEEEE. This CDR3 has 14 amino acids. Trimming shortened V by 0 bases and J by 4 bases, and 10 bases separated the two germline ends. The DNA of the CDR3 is TGTGCCAGCAGCTTGGTGATGGGCAGCTATGGCTACACCTTC. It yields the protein CASSLVMGSYGYTF.

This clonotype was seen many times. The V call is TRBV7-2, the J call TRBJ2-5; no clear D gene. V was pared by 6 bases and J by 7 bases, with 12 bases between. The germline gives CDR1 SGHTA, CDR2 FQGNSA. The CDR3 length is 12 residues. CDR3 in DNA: TGTGCCAGCAGGGCGATTAAGAGGACCCAGTACTTC. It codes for CASRAIKRTQYF.

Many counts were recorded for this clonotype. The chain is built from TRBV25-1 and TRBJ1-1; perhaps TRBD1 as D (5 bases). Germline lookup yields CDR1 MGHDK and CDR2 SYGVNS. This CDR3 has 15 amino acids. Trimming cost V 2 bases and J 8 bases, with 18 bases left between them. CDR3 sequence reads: CASSELFGGPKEAFF. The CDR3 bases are TGTGCCAGCAGTGAACTGTTCGGGGGTCCCAAAGAAGCTTTCTTT.

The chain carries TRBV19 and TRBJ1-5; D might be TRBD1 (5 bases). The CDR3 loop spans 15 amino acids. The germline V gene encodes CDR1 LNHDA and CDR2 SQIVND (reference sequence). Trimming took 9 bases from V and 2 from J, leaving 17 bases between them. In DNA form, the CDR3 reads TGTGCCAGCAGCGGCGGGGTAGGGGGCAATCAGCCCCAGCATTTT. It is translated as CASSGGVGGNQPQHF.

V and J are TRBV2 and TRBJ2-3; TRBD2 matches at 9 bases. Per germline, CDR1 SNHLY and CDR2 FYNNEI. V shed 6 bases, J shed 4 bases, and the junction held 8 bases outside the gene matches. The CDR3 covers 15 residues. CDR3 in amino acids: CASSDSGSDADTQYF. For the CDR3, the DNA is TGTGCCAGCAGCGATAGCGGGAGTGACGCAGATACGCAGTATTTT. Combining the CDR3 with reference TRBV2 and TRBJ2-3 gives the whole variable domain EPEVTQTPSHQVTQMGQEVILRCVPISNHLYFYWYRQILGQKVEFLVSFYNNEISEKSEIFDDQFSVERPDGSNFTLKIRSTKLEDSAMYFCASSDSGSDADTQYFGPGTRLTVL.

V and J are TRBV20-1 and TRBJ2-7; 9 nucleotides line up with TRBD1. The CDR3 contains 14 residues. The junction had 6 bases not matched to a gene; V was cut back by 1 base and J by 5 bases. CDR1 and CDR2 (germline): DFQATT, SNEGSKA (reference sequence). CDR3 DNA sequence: TGCAGTGCTAGAGGAAACAGGGGGCTTGACGAGCAGTACTTC. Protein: CSARGNRGLDEQYF.

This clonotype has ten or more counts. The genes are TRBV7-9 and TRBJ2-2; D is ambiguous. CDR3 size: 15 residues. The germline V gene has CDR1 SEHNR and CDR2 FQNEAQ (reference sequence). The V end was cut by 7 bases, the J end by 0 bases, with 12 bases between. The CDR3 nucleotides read TGTGCCAGCACCGCATTAGGCCCGAACACCGGGGAGCTGTTTTTT. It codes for CASTALGPNTGELFF.

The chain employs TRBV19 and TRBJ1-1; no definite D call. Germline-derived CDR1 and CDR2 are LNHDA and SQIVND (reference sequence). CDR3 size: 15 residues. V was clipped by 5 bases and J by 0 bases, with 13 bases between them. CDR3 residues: CASSAGRVLNTEAFF. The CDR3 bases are TGTGCCAGTAGTGCGGGCCGTGTACTGAACACTGAAGCTTTCTTT.

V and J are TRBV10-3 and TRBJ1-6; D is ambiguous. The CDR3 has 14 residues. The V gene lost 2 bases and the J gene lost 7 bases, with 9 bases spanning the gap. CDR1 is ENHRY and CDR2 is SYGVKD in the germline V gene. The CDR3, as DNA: TGTGCCATCAGTGAGGGTTGGATGAATTCACCCCTCCACTTT. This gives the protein CAISEGWMNSPLHF.

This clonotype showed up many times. The CDR3 reads CASSNLQGAQPQHF. The CDR3 DNA reads TGCGCCAGCAGCAACCTACAGGGAGCACAGCCCCAGCATTTT. This chain connects TRBV4-1 to TRBJ1-5, with D possibly TRBD1 on 6 matching bases. Germline CDR1 reads MGHRA; CDR2 reads YSYEKL. V was trimmed by 5 bases and J by 7 bases, leaving 15 bases between them. This CDR3 is 14 amino acids long.

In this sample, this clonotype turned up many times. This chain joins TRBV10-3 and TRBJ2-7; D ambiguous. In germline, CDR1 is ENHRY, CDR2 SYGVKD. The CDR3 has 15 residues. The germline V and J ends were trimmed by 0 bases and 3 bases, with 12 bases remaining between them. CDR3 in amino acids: CAISESTYRYYEQYF. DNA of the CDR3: TGTGCCATCAGTGAGTCGACATACAGATACTACGAGCAGTACTTC.

The chain's CDR3 is CASSLGECDTEKLFF. As DNA, the CDR3 is TGTGCCAGCAGCTTAGGGGAGTGCGACACTGAAAAACTGTTTTTT. J is TRBJ1-4 and V is TRBV7-9; unclear D gene. V lost 1 base and J lost 7, with 13 bases in between. CDR1 is SEHNR, CDR2 FQNEAQ, per germline (reference sequence). The CDR3 is 15 residues long.

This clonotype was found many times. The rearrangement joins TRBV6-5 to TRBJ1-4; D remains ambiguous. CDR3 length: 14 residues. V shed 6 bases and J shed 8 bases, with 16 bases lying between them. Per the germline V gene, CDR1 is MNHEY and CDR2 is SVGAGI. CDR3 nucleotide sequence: TGTGCCAGCAGGGCTCGGCCGCCGGGAGAAAAACTGTTTTTT. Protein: CASRARPPGEKLFF.

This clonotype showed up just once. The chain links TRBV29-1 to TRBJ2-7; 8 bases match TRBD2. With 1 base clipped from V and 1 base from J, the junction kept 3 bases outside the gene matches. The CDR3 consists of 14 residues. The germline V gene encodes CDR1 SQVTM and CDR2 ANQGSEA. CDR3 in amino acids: CSVEVAGGSYEQYF. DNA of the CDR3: TGCAGCGTTGAAGTGGCGGGAGGATCCTACGAGCAGTACTTC.

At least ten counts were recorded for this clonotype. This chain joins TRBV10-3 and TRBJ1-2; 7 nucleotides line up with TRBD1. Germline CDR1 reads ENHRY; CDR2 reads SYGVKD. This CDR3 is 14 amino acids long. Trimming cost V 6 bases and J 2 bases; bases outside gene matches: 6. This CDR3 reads CAISQRDSNYGYTF. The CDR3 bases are TGTGCCATCAGCCAAAGGGACAGCAACTATGGCTACACCTTC.

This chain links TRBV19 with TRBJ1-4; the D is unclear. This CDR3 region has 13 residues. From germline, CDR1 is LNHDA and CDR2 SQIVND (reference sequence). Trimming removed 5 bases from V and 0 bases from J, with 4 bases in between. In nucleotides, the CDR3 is TGTGCCAGTAGTTACACAACTAATGAAAAACTGTTTTTT. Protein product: CASSYTTNEKLFF.

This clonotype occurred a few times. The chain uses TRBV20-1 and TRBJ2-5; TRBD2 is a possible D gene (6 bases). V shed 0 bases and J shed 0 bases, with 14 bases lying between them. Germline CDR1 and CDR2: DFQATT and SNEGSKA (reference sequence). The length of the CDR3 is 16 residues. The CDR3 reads CSARDRSGGYQETQYF. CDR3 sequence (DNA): TGCAGTGCTAGAGATAGGAGCGGAGGGTACCAAGAGACCCAGTACTTC.

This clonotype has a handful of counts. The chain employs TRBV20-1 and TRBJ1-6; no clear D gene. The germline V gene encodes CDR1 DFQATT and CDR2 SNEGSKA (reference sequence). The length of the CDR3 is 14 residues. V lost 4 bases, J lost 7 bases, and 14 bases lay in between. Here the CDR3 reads CSANPTVPNSPLHF. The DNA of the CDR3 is TGCAGTGCTAACCCCACAGTGCCGAATTCACCCCTCCACTTT.

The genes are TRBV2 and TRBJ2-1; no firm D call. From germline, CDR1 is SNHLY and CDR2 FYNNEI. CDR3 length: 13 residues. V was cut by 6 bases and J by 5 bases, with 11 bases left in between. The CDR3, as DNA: TGTGCCAGCAGGAGCACAGACAACAATGAGCAGTTCTTC. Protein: CASRSTDNNEQFF.

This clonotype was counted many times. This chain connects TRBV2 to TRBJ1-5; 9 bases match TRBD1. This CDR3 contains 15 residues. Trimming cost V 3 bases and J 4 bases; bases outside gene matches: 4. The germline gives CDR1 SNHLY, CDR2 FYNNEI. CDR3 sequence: CASSDWDRENQPQHF. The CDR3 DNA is TGTGCCAGCAGTGATTGGGACAGGGAGAATCAGCCCCAGCATTTT. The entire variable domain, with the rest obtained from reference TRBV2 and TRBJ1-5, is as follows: EPEVTQTPSHQVTQMGQEVILRCVPISNHLYFYWYRQILGQKVEFLVSFYNNEISEKSEIFDDQFSVERPDGSNFTLKIRSTKLEDSAMYFCASSDWDRENQPQHFGDGTRLSIL.